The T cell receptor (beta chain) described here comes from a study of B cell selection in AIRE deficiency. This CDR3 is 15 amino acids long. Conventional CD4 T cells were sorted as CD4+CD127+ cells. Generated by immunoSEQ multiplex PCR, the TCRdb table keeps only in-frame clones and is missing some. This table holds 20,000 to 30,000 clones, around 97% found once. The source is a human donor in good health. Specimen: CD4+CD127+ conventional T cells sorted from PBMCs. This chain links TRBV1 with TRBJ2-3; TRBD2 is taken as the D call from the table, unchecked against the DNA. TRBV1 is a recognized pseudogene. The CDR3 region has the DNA TGCACCAGCAGCCGGCTGTCCCAAGCGCCGCATACGCAGTATTTT. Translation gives CTSSRLSQAPHTQYF.